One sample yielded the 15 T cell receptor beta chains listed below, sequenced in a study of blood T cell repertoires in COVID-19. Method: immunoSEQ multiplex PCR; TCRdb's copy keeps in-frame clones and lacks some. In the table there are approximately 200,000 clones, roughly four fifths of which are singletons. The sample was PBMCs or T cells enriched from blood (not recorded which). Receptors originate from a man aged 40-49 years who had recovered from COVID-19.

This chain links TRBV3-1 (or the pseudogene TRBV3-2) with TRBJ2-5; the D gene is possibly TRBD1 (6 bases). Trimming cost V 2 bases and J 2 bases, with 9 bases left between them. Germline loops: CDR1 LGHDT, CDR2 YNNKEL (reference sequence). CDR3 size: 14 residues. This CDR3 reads CASSQPGTQETQYF. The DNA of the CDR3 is TGTGCCAGCAGCCAACCGGGGACACAAGAGACCCAGTACTTC.

CDR3 sequence reads: CASSEGSLGGEQYF. In DNA form, the CDR3 reads TGCGCCAGCAGTGAAGGCTCGTTGGGGGGCGAGCAGTACTTC. This chain joins TRBV10-1 and TRBJ2-7, with D perhaps TRBD2 (6 bases). Germline V gene data show CDR1 as WNHNN and CDR2 as SYGVQD (reference sequence). This CDR3 contains 14 residues. The V gene lost 3 bases and the J gene lost 6 bases, with 15 bases spanning the gap.

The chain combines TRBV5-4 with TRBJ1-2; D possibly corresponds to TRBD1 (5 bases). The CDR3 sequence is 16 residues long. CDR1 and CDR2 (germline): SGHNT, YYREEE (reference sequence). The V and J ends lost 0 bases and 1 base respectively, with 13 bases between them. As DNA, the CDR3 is TGTGCCAGCAGCTTGGATCGTCAGGGCAGTAACTATGGCTACACCTTC. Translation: CASSLDRQGSNYGYTF.

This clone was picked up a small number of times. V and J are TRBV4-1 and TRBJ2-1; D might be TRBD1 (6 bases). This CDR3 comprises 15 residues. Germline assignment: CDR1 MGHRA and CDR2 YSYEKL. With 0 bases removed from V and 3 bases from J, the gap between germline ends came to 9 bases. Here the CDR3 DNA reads TGCGCCAGCAGCCAAGATTCAGGGGTCTACAATGAGCAGTTCTTC. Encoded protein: CASSQDSGVYNEQFF.

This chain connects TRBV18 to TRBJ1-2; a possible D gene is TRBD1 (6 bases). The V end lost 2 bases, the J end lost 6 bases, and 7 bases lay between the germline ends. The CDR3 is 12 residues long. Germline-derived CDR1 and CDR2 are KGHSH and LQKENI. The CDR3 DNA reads TGTGCCAGCTCACCAAACAGGGATGGCTACACCTTC. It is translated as CASSPNRDGYTF.

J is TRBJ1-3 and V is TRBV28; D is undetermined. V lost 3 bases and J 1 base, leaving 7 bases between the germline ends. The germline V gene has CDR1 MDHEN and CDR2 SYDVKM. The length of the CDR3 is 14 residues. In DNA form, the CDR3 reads TGTGCCAGCAGTTTCCCGGGGTCTGGAAACACCATATATTTT. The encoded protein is CASSFPGSGNTIYF.

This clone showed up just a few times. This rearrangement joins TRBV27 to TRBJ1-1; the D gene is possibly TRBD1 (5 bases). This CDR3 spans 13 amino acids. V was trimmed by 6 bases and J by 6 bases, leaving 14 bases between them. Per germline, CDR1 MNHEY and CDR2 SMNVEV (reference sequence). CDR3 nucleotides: TGTGCCAGCAGCACCGGGACTTACTCTGAAGCTTTCTTT. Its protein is CASSTGTYSEAFF.

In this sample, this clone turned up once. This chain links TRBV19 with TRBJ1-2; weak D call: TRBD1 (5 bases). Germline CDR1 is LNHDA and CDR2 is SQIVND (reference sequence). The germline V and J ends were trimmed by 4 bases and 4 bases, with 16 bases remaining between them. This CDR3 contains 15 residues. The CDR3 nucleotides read TGTGCCAGTAGTACTGCAGGGTTAAGAGTCTATGGCTACACCTTC. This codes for CASSTAGLRVYGYTF.

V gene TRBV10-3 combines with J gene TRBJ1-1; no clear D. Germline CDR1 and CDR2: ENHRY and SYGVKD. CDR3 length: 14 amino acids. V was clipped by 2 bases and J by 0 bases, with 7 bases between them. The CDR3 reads CAISEVEMNTEAFF. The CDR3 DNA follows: TGTGCCATCAGTGAGGTAGAAATGAACACTGAAGCTTTCTTT.

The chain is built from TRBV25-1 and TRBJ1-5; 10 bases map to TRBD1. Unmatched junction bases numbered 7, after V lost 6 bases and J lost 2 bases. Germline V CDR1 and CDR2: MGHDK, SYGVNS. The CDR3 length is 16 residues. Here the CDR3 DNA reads TGTGCCAGCAGCTCCATGACAGGGGGCGGCAATCAGCCCCAGCATTTT. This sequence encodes CASSSMTGGGNQPQHF. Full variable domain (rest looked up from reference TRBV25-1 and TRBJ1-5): EADIYQTPRYLVIGTGKKITLECSQTMGHDKMYWYQQDPGMELHLIHYSYGVNSTEKGDLSSESTVSRIRTEHFPLTLESARPSHTSQYLCASSSMTGGGNQPQHFGDGTRLSIL.

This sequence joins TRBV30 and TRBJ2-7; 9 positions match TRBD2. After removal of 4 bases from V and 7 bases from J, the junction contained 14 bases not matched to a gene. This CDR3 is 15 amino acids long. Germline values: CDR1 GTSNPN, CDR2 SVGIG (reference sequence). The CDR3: CAWKSIGGGAREQYF. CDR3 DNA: TGTGCCTGGAAAAGCATTGGCGGGGGGGCTAGAGAGCAGTACTTC.

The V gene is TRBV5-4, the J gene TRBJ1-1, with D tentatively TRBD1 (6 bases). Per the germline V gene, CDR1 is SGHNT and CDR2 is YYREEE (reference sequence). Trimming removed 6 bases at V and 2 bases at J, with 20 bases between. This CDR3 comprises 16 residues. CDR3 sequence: CASNAVLGAGNTEAFF. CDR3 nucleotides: TGTGCCAGCAACGCCGTATTGGGGGCAGGTAACACTGAAGCTTTCTTT.

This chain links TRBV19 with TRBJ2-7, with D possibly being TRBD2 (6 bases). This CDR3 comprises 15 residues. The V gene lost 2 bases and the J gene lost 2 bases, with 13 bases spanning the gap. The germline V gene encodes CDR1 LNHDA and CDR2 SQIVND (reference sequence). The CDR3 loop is CASSINSGRTYEQYF. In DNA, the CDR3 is TGTGCCAGTAGTATAAATAGCGGACGTACCTACGAGCAGTACTTC.

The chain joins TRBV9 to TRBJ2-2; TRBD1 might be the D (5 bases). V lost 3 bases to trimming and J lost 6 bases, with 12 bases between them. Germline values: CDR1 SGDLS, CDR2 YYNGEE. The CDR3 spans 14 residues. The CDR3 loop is CASSGTGLAGELFF. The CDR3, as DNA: TGTGCCAGCAGCGGTACAGGCCTAGCCGGGGAGCTGTTTTTT.

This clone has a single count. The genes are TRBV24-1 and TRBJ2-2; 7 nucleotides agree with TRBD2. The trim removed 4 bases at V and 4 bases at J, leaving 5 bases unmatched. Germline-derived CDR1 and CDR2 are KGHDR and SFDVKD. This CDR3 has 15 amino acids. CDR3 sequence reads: CATSDPSGPTGELFF. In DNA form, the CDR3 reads TGTGCCACCAGTGACCCTAGCGGCCCCACCGGGGAGCTGTTTTTT.